The 32 T cell receptor beta chains below all came from one sample that was sequenced in a study of T cell responses to AZD1222 COVID-19 vaccine. Sequencing used immunoSEQ multiplex PCR; TCRdb keeps in-frame clones, though not all of them. The top ten hold around 0.57% of the sample, which has around 270,000 clones, almost 95% seen once. Sequenced here: peripheral blood, sampled 28 days after the second AZD1222 dose. The receptors shown here come from an adult who received the AZD1222 COVID-19 vaccine.

The chain employs TRBV6-4 and TRBJ1-1, with TRBD1 matching 7 bases. This CDR3 spans 14 amino acids. Germline V CDR1 and CDR2: MRHNA, SNTAGT. Losses at the gene ends were 6 bases for V and 4 bases for J; bases not matched to a gene: 8. This CDR3 is CASRETGSSTEAFF. CDR3 bases: TGTGCCAGCAGAGAGACAGGGTCGTCCACTGAAGCTTTCTTT.

The sample holds one count of this clone. This chain joins TRBV5-1 and TRBJ1-2, with a weak D call TRBD1 (6 bases). CDR3 size: 15 residues. CDR1 is SGHRS and CDR2 is YFSETQ in the germline V gene. V lost 2 bases and J lost 5, with 16 bases in between. In nucleotides, the CDR3 is TGCGCCAGCAGCTTACCATCGACAGGCCAGTATGGCTACACCTTC. The encoded protein is CASSLPSTGQYGYTF.

The rearrangement links TRBV5-5 to TRBJ2-3; 7 bases line up with TRBD1. CDR1 and CDR2 from the germline V gene are SGHKS and YYEKEE (reference sequence). The CDR3 consists of 19 residues. With 0 bases clipped from V and 2 bases from J, the junction kept 15 bases outside the gene matches. The DNA for the CDR3 is TGTGCCAGCAGCTTGGCTGGGACAGTCCAAAGGGGTCACACAGATACGCAGTATTTT. It specifies CASSLAGTVQRGHTDTQYF.

The J gene is TRBJ1-4, the V gene TRBV28; the match to TRBD1 covers 8 bases. CDR3 length: 14 residues. The ends lost 4 bases at V and 8 bases at J; junction bases unmatched: 6. Germline V gene data show CDR1 as MDHEN and CDR2 as SYDVKM. Written as DNA, the CDR3 is TGTGCCAGCAGTTCCCAGGGGGCAGGGGAAAAACTGTTTTTT. Protein product: CASSSQGAGEKLFF.

The chain uses TRBV10-3 and TRBJ1-6; 7 bases map to TRBD1. The CDR3 totals 14 residues. V was pared by 10 bases and J by 7 bases, with 10 bases of the junction left unmatched. Germline assignment: CDR1 ENHRY and CDR2 SYGVKD. CDR3 in amino acids: CATDREVRNSPLHF. The CDR3 DNA follows: TGTGCCACCGACAGGGAAGTGAGAAATTCACCCCTCCACTTT.

The V gene is TRBV2, the J gene TRBJ1-2, with D unclear. In germline, CDR1 is SNHLY, CDR2 FYNNEI. The V gene lost 1 base and the J gene lost 3 bases, with 12 bases spanning the gap. This CDR3 contains 15 residues. CDR3 sequence reads: CASSEEGSIYYGYTF. For the CDR3, the DNA is TGTGCCAGCAGTGAAGAGGGCAGCATCTACTATGGCTACACCTTC.

The chain uses TRBV7-8 and TRBJ2-2; the D is unclear. The CDR3 has 16 residues. The V end lost 2 bases, the J end lost 1 base, and 11 bases lay between the germline ends. The germline gives CDR1 SGHVS, CDR2 FQNEAQ. The CDR3 protein is CASSLTEPRNTGELFF. The CDR3 region has the DNA TGTGCCAGCAGCTTAACGGAGCCCCGGAACACCGGGGAGCTGTTTTTT.

CDR3 amino acids: CATQGDQPQHF. The CDR3, as DNA: TGTGCCACACAGGGAGATCAGCCCCAGCATTTT. This chain joins TRBV6-1 and TRBJ1-5; the D gene is possibly TRBD1 (6 bases). V lost 10 bases and J 5 bases, leaving 9 bases between the germline ends. Germline lookup yields CDR1 MNHNS and CDR2 SASEGT. The CDR3 length is 11 residues.

The chain couples TRBV7-9 to TRBJ1-5, with D hard to call. V gave up 5 bases and J gave up 3 bases, with 14 bases separating them. This CDR3 has 15 residues. From germline, CDR1 is SEHNR and CDR2 FQNEAQ (reference sequence). The CDR3 coding sequence is TGTGCCAGCAGCCCCTCGGGTCCATACAATCAGCCCCAGCATTTT. Translated: CASSPSGPYNQPQHF. Together with reference TRBV7-9 and TRBJ1-5, the CDR3 gives the full variable domain: DTGVSQNPRHKITKRGQNVTFRCDPISEHNRLYWYRQTLGQGPEFLTYFQNEAQLEKSRLLSDRFSAERPKGSFSTLEIQRTEQGDSAMYLCASSPSGPYNQPQHFGDGTRLSIL.

The J gene is TRBJ1-1, the V gene TRBV5-4; perhaps TRBD1 as D (6 bases). The CDR3 spans 15 residues. Germline-derived CDR1 and CDR2 are SGHNT and YYREEE (reference sequence). Trimming took off 0 bases at V and 1 base at J, with 10 bases between the two ends. The CDR3 loop is CASSLGKQGNTEAFF. For the CDR3, the DNA is TGTGCCAGCAGCTTGGGGAAACAGGGGAACACTGAAGCTTTCTTT.

The rearrangement links TRBV15 to TRBJ1-1; D is unclear. Between the trimmed V and J ends, which lost 1 base and 3 bases, there was a span of 6 bases. CDR3 length equals 13 residues. Germline V lookup: CDR1 LNHNV, CDR2 YYDKDF (reference sequence). For the CDR3, the DNA is TGTGCCACCAGCAGAGGCACTGACACTGAAGCTTTCTTT. Amino acids: CATSRGTDTEAFF.

This clone is a singleton in its sample. The chain employs TRBV12-3 or TRBV12-4 and TRBJ2-7; D may be TRBD1 (6 bases). The CDR3 has 12 amino acids. Trimming shortened V by 7 bases and J by 5 bases, and 12 bases separated the two germline ends. DNA for the CDR3: TGTGCCAGCAACAGGGAAGGGAACGAGCAGTACTTC. It is translated as CASNREGNEQYF.

This clone has a single count. V gene TRBV6-5 combines with J gene TRBJ1-2, with TRBD1 as a possible D gene (5 bases). Trimming took 0 bases from V and 8 from J, leaving 13 bases between them. This CDR3 spans 14 amino acids. The V gene's germline CDR1 is MNHEY and CDR2 SVGAGI. The CDR3 DNA is TGTGCCAGCAGTTACTCACCGGGGACCGGCGGCTACACCTTC. Protein product: CASSYSPGTGGYTF.

CDR3 region: CSARSRDTQYF. In DNA form, the CDR3 reads TGCAGTGCTAGGTCGCGGGATACGCAGTATTTT. The chain joins TRBV20-1 to TRBJ2-3; D remains ambiguous. Germline values: CDR1 DFQATT, CDR2 SNEGSKA (reference sequence). CDR3 size: 11 residues. V dropped 3 bases and J dropped 6 bases, with 7 bases sitting between them.

In this sample, this clone turned up a few times. The chain has TRBV6-5 and TRBJ1-6; maybe TRBD1 (6 bases). Trimming pared 0 bases from V and 9 bases from J, leaving 12 bases between. This CDR3 spans 15 amino acids. Germline assignment: CDR1 MNHEY and CDR2 SVGAGI. CDR3 bases: TGTGCCAGCAGTTACTCGCACAGGGTGGGTTCACCCCTCCACTTT. Translating it yields CASSYSHRVGSPLHF.

V and J are TRBV6-2 or TRBV6-3 and TRBJ2-7, with D maybe TRBD2 (5 bases). CDR3 length: 14 residues. Germline V gene sequence: CDR1 MNHEY, CDR2 SVGEGT. V was trimmed by 6 bases and J by 2 bases, leaving 14 bases between them. CDR3 protein: CASSEWRLPYEQYF. Here the CDR3 DNA reads TGTGCCAGCAGCGAGTGGAGACTACCCTACGAGCAGTACTTC.

This sequence joins TRBV5-4 and TRBJ1-1, with D unresolved. Trimming pared 2 bases from V and 6 bases from J, leaving 17 bases between. This CDR3 has 15 amino acids. CDR1 and CDR2 (germline): SGHNT, YYREEE (reference sequence). CDR3 in amino acids: CASSLQWGEVAEAFF. CDR3 DNA sequence: TGTGCCAGCAGCTTACAGTGGGGTGAAGTCGCTGAAGCTTTCTTT. The full variable domain, in which reference TRBV5-4 and TRBJ1-1 provide the parts outside the CDR3, is ETGVTQSPTHLIKTRGQQVTLRCSSQSGHNTVSWYQQALGQGPQFIFQYYREEENGRGNFPPRFSGLQFPNYSSELNVNALELDDSALYLCASSLQWGEVAEAFFGQGTRLTVV.

The chain combines TRBV6-5 with TRBJ2-4; D uncertain. Trimming removed 6 bases at V and 0 bases at J, with 3 bases between. The CDR3 length is 12 residues. The germline gives CDR1 MNHEY, CDR2 SVGAGI. CDR3 DNA: TGTGCCAGCAGGACAGCCAAAAACATTCAGTACTTC. Translated: CASRTAKNIQYF.

The rearrangement joins TRBV28 to TRBJ1-1, with 7 bases matching TRBD1. With V trimmed by 6 bases and J by 8 bases, 9 bases remained unmatched. The CDR3 sequence is 13 residues long. Germline assignment: CDR1 MDHEN and CDR2 SYDVKM. CDR3 residues: CASRAAPGGEAFF. The CDR3, as DNA: TGTGCCAGCAGAGCCGCCCCAGGGGGAGAAGCTTTCTTT.

The chain carries TRBV5-1 and TRBJ2-2; 7 nucleotides line up with TRBD1. From germline, CDR1 is SGHRS and CDR2 YFSETQ. Trimming removed 2 bases from V and 2 bases from J; junction bases left unmatched: 3. This CDR3 comprises 15 residues. As DNA, the CDR3 is TGCGCCAGCAGCTTTGGGACAGCCAACACCGGGGAGCTGTTTTTT. Protein product: CASSFGTANTGELFF. The complete variable domain, with remaining parts taken from reference TRBV5-1 and TRBJ2-2, reads KAGVTQTPRYLIKTRGQQVTLSCSPISGHRSVSWYQQTPGQGLQFLFEYFSETQRNKGNFPGRFSGRQFSNSRSEMNVSTLELGDSALYLCASSFGTANTGELFFGEGSRLTVL.

The V gene is TRBV2, the J gene TRBJ2-7; 8 bases agree with TRBD1. The CDR3 has 12 residues. V was clipped by 7 bases and J by 3 bases; unmatched bases: 2. CDR1 and CDR2 from the germline V gene are SNHLY and FYNNEI. The CDR3: CASKGTGYEQYF. The CDR3 nucleotides are TGTGCCAGCAAGGGGACAGGCTACGAGCAGTACTTC. The entire variable domain, with the rest obtained from reference TRBV2 and TRBJ2-7, is as follows: EPEVTQTPSHQVTQMGQEVILRCVPISNHLYFYWYRQILGQKVEFLVSFYNNEISEKSEIFDDQFSVERPDGSNFTLKIRSTKLEDSAMYFCASKGTGYEQYFGPGTRLTVT.

This chain links TRBV10-3 with TRBJ2-3; 13 bases align to TRBD2. Losses at the gene ends were 10 bases for V and 5 bases for J; bases not matched to a gene: 6. The CDR3 extends over 14 amino acids. CDR1 is ENHRY and CDR2 is SYGVKD in the germline V gene. For the CDR3, the DNA is TGTGCCACCCGGACTAGCGGGAGAGTAGATACGCAGTATTTT. It yields the protein CATRTSGRVDTQYF.

This chain joins TRBV19 and TRBJ1-5; tentatively, D is TRBD1 (5 bases). The CDR3 sequence is 14 residues long. V dropped 0 bases and J dropped 7 bases, with 10 bases sitting between them. Germline V gives CDR1 LNHDA, CDR2 SQIVND (reference sequence). The DNA of the CDR3 is TGTGCCAGTAGTATAGAGGGGGGTCCCCAGCCCCAGCATTTT. Its translation: CASSIEGGPQPQHF.

The genes are TRBV2 and TRBJ2-5; D is undetermined. The ends were cut back, 5 bases at V and 4 bases at J, with 5 bases in the middle. This CDR3 has 11 residues. Germline CDR1 SNHLY, CDR2 FYNNEI. CDR3 nucleotides: TGTGCCAGCAGTTTACTAGAGACCCAGTACTTC. Translation: CASSLLETQYF.

Only one count was recorded for this clone. The chain has TRBV3-1 (or the pseudogene TRBV3-2) and TRBJ1-1; D is unclear. This CDR3 is 13 amino acids long. Germline loops: CDR1 LGHDT, CDR2 YNNKEL (reference sequence). Deletions cut 0 bases from V and 7 bases from J, with 9 bases between. The CDR3 region has the DNA TGTGCCAGCAGCCAAGAATTGGTTGATGAAGCTTTCTTT. Protein sequence: CASSQELVDEAFF.

The DNA of the CDR3 is TGCGCCAGCAGCCGAGAGGGTCCGGGGTCCACAGATACGCAGTATTTT. It specifies CASSREGPGSTDTQYF. The chain carries TRBV4-3 and TRBJ2-3, with a possible D match to TRBD2 (5 bases). Trimming left V 4 bases short and J 2 bases short, with 16 bases between. Germline V gene data show CDR1 as LGHNA and CDR2 as YSLEER. This CDR3 is built from 16 residues.

This chain links TRBV25-1 with TRBJ1-2, with D perhaps TRBD1 (6 bases). The CDR3 loop spans 13 amino acids. CDR1 is MGHDK and CDR2 is SYGVNS in the germline V gene. The V gene lost 7 bases and the J gene lost 5 bases, with 14 bases spanning the gap. Written as DNA, the CDR3 is TGTGCCAGCAAGGGGGGGCGGGAGTATGGCTACACCTTC. As protein: CASKGGREYGYTF.

CDR3 region: CASSLAIRGLSEAFF. CDR3 bases: TGTGCCAGCAGCTTAGCTATCAGGGGGCTGAGTGAAGCTTTCTTT. This sequence joins TRBV7-9 and TRBJ1-1, with 8 bases fitting TRBD1. Unmatched junction bases numbered 7, after V lost 0 bases and J lost 7 bases. The CDR3 totals 15 residues. Germline assignment: CDR1 SEHNR and CDR2 FQNEAQ (reference sequence).

V gene TRBV5-1 combines with J gene TRBJ2-3, with D tentatively TRBD2 (5 bases). Germline CDR1 SGHRS, CDR2 YFSETQ. V was shortened by 0 bases and J by 0 bases, with 11 bases between the two germline ends. The CDR3 runs 16 residues. CDR3 residues: CASSLGEAVSTDTQYF. The DNA for the CDR3 is TGCGCCAGCAGCTTGGGAGAAGCGGTTAGCACAGATACGCAGTATTTT. Combining the CDR3 with reference TRBV5-1 and TRBJ2-3 gives the whole variable domain KAGVTQTPRYLIKTRGQQVTLSCSPISGHRSVSWYQQTPGQGLQFLFEYFSETQRNKGNFPGRFSGRQFSNSRSEMNVSTLELGDSALYLCASSLGEAVSTDTQYFGPGTRLTVL.

The V gene is TRBV7-9, the J gene TRBJ2-1; D is unclear. Germline loops: CDR1 SEHNR, CDR2 FQNEAQ (reference sequence). Trimming cost V 8 bases and J 9 bases, with 11 bases left between them. The CDR3 extends over 11 amino acids. CDR3 in DNA: TGTGCCAGCCGCGCCCTCAGTGAGCAGTTCTTC. The encoded protein is CASRALSEQFF.

CDR3 protein: CAISPDSTYGYTF. In DNA form, the CDR3 reads TGTGCCATCAGTCCGGACAGTACCTATGGCTACACCTTC. V gene TRBV10-3 combines with J gene TRBJ1-2, with TRBD1 as a possible D gene (6 bases). V lost 5 bases and J lost 4, with 11 bases in between. Looked up from germline, CDR1 is ENHRY and CDR2 is SYGVKD. The CDR3 runs to 13 residues.

This chain joins TRBV5-4 and TRBJ1-1; the D gene is possibly TRBD1 (6 bases). Germline V lookup: CDR1 SGHNT, CDR2 YYREEE (reference sequence). V was clipped by 0 bases and J by 6 bases, with 18 bases between them. The CDR3 is 16 amino acids. The CDR3 spells CASSLGGHRVQPEAFF. CDR3 sequence (DNA): TGTGCCAGCAGCTTGGGGGGACACAGGGTTCAGCCTGAAGCTTTCTTT.